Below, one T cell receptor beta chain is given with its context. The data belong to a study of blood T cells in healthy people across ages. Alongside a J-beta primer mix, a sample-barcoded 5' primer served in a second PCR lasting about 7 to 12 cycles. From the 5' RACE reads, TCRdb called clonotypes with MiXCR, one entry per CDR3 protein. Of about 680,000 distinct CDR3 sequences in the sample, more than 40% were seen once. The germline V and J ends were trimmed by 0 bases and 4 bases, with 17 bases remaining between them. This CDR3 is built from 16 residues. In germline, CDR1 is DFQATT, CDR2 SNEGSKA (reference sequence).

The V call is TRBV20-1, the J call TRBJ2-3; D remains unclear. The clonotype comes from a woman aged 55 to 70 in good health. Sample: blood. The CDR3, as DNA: TGCAGTGCTAGAGATTCAACCTCCCCCCTCCCAGATACGCAGTATTTT. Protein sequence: CSARDSTSPLPDTQYF.